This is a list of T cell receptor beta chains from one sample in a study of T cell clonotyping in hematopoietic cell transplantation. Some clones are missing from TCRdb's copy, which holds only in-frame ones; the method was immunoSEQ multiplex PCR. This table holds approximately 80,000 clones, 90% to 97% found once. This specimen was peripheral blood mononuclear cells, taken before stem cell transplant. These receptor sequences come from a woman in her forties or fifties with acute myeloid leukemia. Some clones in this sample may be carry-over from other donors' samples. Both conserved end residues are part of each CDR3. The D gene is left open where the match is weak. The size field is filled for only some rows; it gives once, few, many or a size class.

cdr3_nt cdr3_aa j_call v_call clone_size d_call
TGTGCCAGTAGTATTTCAACAGGGGGAAGCAATCAGCCCCAGCATTTT CASSISTGGSNQPQHF TRBJ1-5 TRBV19 once TRBD1
TGTGCCAGCTCACCTAACGTGAACGGCTGGTACGAGCAGTACTTC CASSPNVNGWYEQYF TRBJ2-7 TRBV18 NA NA
TGTGCCACCCACAGCCTTCTTGTGACCAACTACGAGCAGTACTTC CATHSLLVTNYEQYF TRBJ2-7 TRBV27 NA NA
TGTGCCAGCAGTGAGAGACAGGGATCATATACTGAAGCTTTCTTT CASSERQGSYTEAFF TRBJ1-1 TRBV6-1 NA TRBD1
TGCAGCGTTGAGTTGGGGGCCGGCGGCTACACCTTC CSVELGAGGYTF TRBJ1-2 TRBV29-1 NA NA
TGTGCCAGCAGCCATTCCGGACGGTCCTCTGGAAACACCATATATTTT CASSHSGRSSGNTIYF TRBJ1-3 TRBV14 NA NA
TGTGCCAGCAGCCGATACAAACTAGATGAGCAGTTCTTC CASSRYKLDEQFF TRBJ2-1 TRBV7-6 NA NA
TGTGCCAGCACCACACGGGCCTCCTACGAGCAGTACTTC CASTTRASYEQYF TRBJ2-7 TRBV11-1 NA NA
TGTGCCAGCAGTTTATTCGCGCTAGGTGTCGGGCAAGAGACCCAGTACTTC CASSLFALGVGQETQYF TRBJ2-5 TRBV28 NA NA
TGTGCCAGCAGCTTGGTTGGAAACACCATATATTTT CASSLVGNTIYF TRBJ1-3 TRBV5-6 NA NA
TGTGCCAGCAGCTTGAAAGGGGGGGGGCATCAGCCCCAGCATTTT CASSLKGGGHQPQHF TRBJ1-5 TRBV5-6 once NA
TGTGCCAGCAGTGAAAGGAGGGCAGGGGCGGGTGGCTACACCTTC CASSERRAGAGGYTF TRBJ1-2 TRBV6-1 NA NA
TGTGCCAGCAGCCGTGAGGGGGGAGGACTAGCGGGCTACTACGAGCAGTACTTC CASSREGGGLAGYYEQYF TRBJ2-7 TRBV7-8 once TRBD2
TGTGCCAGCAGCTCACTTAACGCTGAGCAGTACTTC CASSSLNAEQYF TRBJ2-7 TRBV7-9 NA NA
TGTGCCAGCAGCTTAGCAGGGAGGGGCTACGAGCAGTACTTC CASSLAGRGYEQYF TRBJ2-7 TRBV13 NA TRBD2
TGTGCCAGCAGCCGCCCGGGACTCCTCACAGATACGCAGTATTTT CASSRPGLLTDTQYF TRBJ2-3 TRBV7-9 NA NA
TGTGCCAGCAGTATACGAGAACTGGGACAGCAAGAGACCCAGTACTTC CASSIRELGQQETQYF TRBJ2-5 TRBV13 NA TRBD1
TGTGCCAGTAGTCTCCGCCGGGACACGAATCAGCCCCAGCATTTT CASSLRRDTNQPQHF TRBJ1-5 TRBV19 NA NA
TGCGCCAGCAGTTTCACCTACAATGAGCAGTTCTTC CASSFTYNEQFF TRBJ2-1 TRBV5-1 NA NA
TGTGCCTGGAGTCTCGACAGCAATCAGCCCCAGCATTTT CAWSLDSNQPQHF TRBJ1-5 TRBV30 NA NA
TGTGCCAGCAGTGAATACAGCACCTACGAGCAGTACTTC CASSEYSTYEQYF TRBJ2-7 TRBV2 NA NA
TGCAGCGTATCGACAGGGGGCGGGATCGATGAGCAGTTCTTC CSVSTGGGIDEQFF TRBJ2-1 TRBV29-1 NA TRBD1
TGTGCCAGCAGCGAGAAGGGACTAGCGGGATCCCTGCTAACAGATACGCAGTATTTT CASSEKGLAGSLLTDTQYF TRBJ2-3 TRBV11-1 NA TRBD2
TGTGCCTGGAGAACTAGCGGCAACACCGGGGAGCTGTTTTTT CAWRTSGNTGELFF TRBJ2-2 TRBV30 NA TRBD2
TGCAGTGCCCAAAGCTCCTACGAGCAGTACTTC CSAQSSYEQYF TRBJ2-7 TRBV20-1 NA NA
TGTGCCAGCACCCTACGAGGGACAGGGGTGACTGAAGCTTTCTTT CASTLRGTGVTEAFF TRBJ1-1 TRBV6-5 NA TRBD1
TGTGCCTGGACAGAATCTGGAAACACCATATATTTT CAWTESGNTIYF TRBJ1-3 TRBV30 NA NA
TGTGCCAGTAGTGCCCCTCCAGGGAGGGGTGGCTACACCTTC CASSAPPGRGGYTF TRBJ1-2 TRBV19 NA NA
TGTGCCAGTAGTATCGGGAGGGGGCCCTATGGCTACACCTTC CASSIGRGPYGYTF TRBJ1-2 TRBV19 NA TRBD1
TGCGCCAGCAGCTTGCTAGCGGGGGGCAACACCGGGGAGCTGTTTTTT CASSLLAGGNTGELFF TRBJ2-2 TRBV5-1 NA TRBD2
TGTGCCAGCAGCCAATACCCTCAGGAGCATGAAAAACTGTTTTTT CASSQYPQEHEKLFF TRBJ1-4 TRBV7-9 NA NA
TGTGCCAGCAGCGGCTACGGGACAGGAGATGAAAAACTGTTTTTT CASSGYGTGDEKLFF TRBJ1-4 TRBV5-6 NA TRBD1
TGCGCCAGCAGCCCCGGGAGCCAGGGACTAAACACAGATACGCAGTATTTT CASSPGSQGLNTDTQYF TRBJ2-3 TRBV5-1 NA TRBD2
TGTGCCAGCAGTCGTAGACAGGGGGCCTACGAGCAGTACTTC CASSRRQGAYEQYF TRBJ2-7 TRBV6-5 NA TRBD1
TGCGCCAGCAGCCAAGCTATCAGGGGAGGGAGCAATCAGCCCCAGCATTTT CASSQAIRGGSNQPQHF TRBJ1-5 TRBV4-1 NA NA
TGTGCCATCGGAAGGGTAGATGTGAATACGCAGTATTTT CAIGRVDVNTQYF TRBJ2-3 TRBV10-3 NA NA
TGTGCCAGCAGCGTCGGCGGAAGGGTCCGGTCAGAGACCCAGTACTTC CASSVGGRVRSETQYF TRBJ2-5 TRBV9 once NA
TGTGCCTGGACGGCCAAACGGACAGGTCGATTTAACGGGGAGCTGTTTTTT CAWTAKRTGRFNGELFF TRBJ2-2 TRBV30 NA TRBD1
TGTGCCAGCAGTTTGTTGGGCTCTGGGGCCAACGTCCTGACTTTC CASSLLGSGANVLTF TRBJ2-6 TRBV28 NA NA
TGCGCCAGCAGCCAAGATTCACAGGGGTACAATGAGCAGTTCTTC CASSQDSQGYNEQFF TRBJ2-1 TRBV4-1 NA TRBD1
TGTGCCAGCAGTCCCCGGGTAGTGGTCTCGGAGACCCAGTACTTC CASSPRVVVSETQYF TRBJ2-5 TRBV6-5 NA NA
TGTGCCAGCAGCTTGTCACCGGGACAGAATAATCAGCCCCAGCATTTT CASSLSPGQNNQPQHF TRBJ1-5 TRBV7-8 NA TRBD1
TGCGCCAGCAGCACTACCCCATCAGACTATCACCCGGGCAATCAGCCCCAGCATTTT CASSTTPSDYHPGNQPQHF TRBJ1-5 TRBV4-1 NA NA
TGTGCCGCCGAGTTGGACTATGGCTACACCTTC CAAELDYGYTF TRBJ1-2 TRBV2 NA NA
TGTGCCCTCGGGAACACCGGGGAGCTGTTTTTT CALGNTGELFF TRBJ2-2 TRBV30 NA NA
TGCGCCAGCAGCTTGGACACCACAGATACGCAGTATTTT CASSLDTTDTQYF TRBJ2-3 TRBV5-1 NA NA
TGTGCCAGCAGTTTCGTCGCAGTTCGTAATTCACCCCTCCACTTT CASSFVAVRNSPLHF TRBJ1-6 TRBV6-5 once NA
TGCGCCAGCAGCTTGGAGTTAGCAGAGACCCAGTACTTC CASSLELAETQYF TRBJ2-5 TRBV5-1 NA NA
TGTGCCTGGAGTGTTGGACAGAATTCCCCTAACACCTTC CAWSVGQNSPNTF TRBJ1-2 TRBV30 once NA
TGTGCCAGCGGGACAGGGGAGGTGCGGGTTAGTGGCTACACCTTC CASGTGEVRVSGYTF TRBJ1-2 TRBV28 NA TRBD1
TGTGCCAGCAGCCGTCGAAGGGGAGGAGATACGCAGTATTTT CASSRRRGGDTQYF TRBJ2-3 TRBV6-6 NA NA
TGTGCCTGGAGCGTAGTAAGGGAATATGGCTACACCTTC CAWSVVREYGYTF TRBJ1-2 TRBV30 NA NA
TGTGCCAGCAGTTATTATGAAGGTCAGCCCCAGCATTTT CASSYYEGQPQHF TRBJ1-5 TRBV6-5 once NA
TGTGCCAGCAGTTTTATCTCAGGGGGCAATCAGCCCCAGCATTTT CASSFISGGNQPQHF TRBJ1-5 TRBV28 NA NA
TGTGCCAGCAGCCAACCCGCGGGAGGTTTAAATGAAAAACTGTTTTTT CASSQPAGGLNEKLFF TRBJ1-4 TRBV4-2 NA NA
TGTGCCAGCAGCTCCCGGGGGCGAGGCTATGGCTACACCTTC CASSSRGRGYGYTF TRBJ1-2 TRBV5-6 NA NA
TGTGCCAGCAGCTTGGCCTCGGGCCATCTCACCGGGGAGCTGTTTTTT CASSLASGHLTGELFF TRBJ2-2 TRBV5-6 NA NA
TGTGCCAGCAGCCAAGACCTGGGGACCCAGTACTTC CASSQDLGTQYF TRBJ2-5 TRBV5-6 NA NA
TGTGCCAGTAGATGGGGGGGGGCCGGTAATCAGCCCCAGCATTTT CASRWGGAGNQPQHF TRBJ1-5 TRBV19 NA NA